Reported below is one T cell receptor (beta chain). This same CDR3 is encoded by further DNA sequences in the sample. The data originate from a study of T cell responses to AZD1222 COVID-19 vaccine. CDR1 is KGHSH, CDR2 LQKENI, per germline. V lost 3 bases to trimming and J lost 2 bases, with 7 bases between them. The CDR3 sequence is 13 residues long. Libraries were prepared by immunoSEQ multiplex PCR; TCRdb keeps only in-frame clonotypes and omits some of them. The repertoire holds fewer than 120,000 clones, with roughly four fifths as singletons. The chain employs TRBV18 and TRBJ2-5; a possible D gene is TRBD2 (6 bases). Sequenced here: peripheral blood, sampled on day 0 of AZD1222 vaccination. The sequence was obtained from an adult in good health. CDR3 DNA: TGTGCCAGCTCACCGGGACTGCAAGAGACCCAGTACTTC. Translation: CASSPGLQETQYF.